A selection of T cell receptor beta chains follows, all from one sample in a study of shared clonotypes between healthy human individuals. Clones were sequenced by immunoSEQ multiplex PCR, and TCRdb holds only the in-frame ones, with some missing. This repertoire shows some 300,000 clones, around four fifths found once; its top ten account for less than 11%. What was sequenced was memory CD4+ T cells sorted from blood. These receptors came from a man aged 30 to 45 in good health. The CDR3 runs from the conserved cysteine through the conserved F or W. The D gene is left open where the match is weak. Expanded clones get a size class; other rows say once, few or many, or leave the size out.

d_call	clone_size	v_call	j_call	cdr3_nt	cdr3_aa
NA	few	TRBV11-2	TRBJ1-2	TGTGCCAGCAGCCCTGCGGCTAACTATGGCTACACCTTC	CASSPAANYGYTF
NA	few	TRBV6-5	TRBJ1-3	TGTGCCAGCAGAGCTAGGATCTCTGGAAACACCATATATTTT	CASRARISGNTIYF
NA	NA	TRBV6-6	TRBJ2-1	TGTGCCAGCAGTTTAATGCAGCGGAGTGGGAACAATGAGCAGTTCTTC	CASSLMQRSGNNEQFF
TRBD1	NA	TRBV28	TRBJ2-2	TGTGCCAGCAACAGGGGAACCGGGGAGCTGTTTTTT	CASNRGTGELFF
NA	NA	TRBV5-1	TRBJ2-1	TGCGCCAGCAGCTTGGGTTCAAGCAATGAGCAGTTCTTC	CASSLGSSNEQFF
NA	NA	TRBV6-5	TRBJ1-6	TGTGCCAGCAGAAACGGCCGATTTAATTCACCCCTCCACTTT	CASRNGRFNSPLHF
NA	NA	TRBV4-3	TRBJ2-5	TGCGCCAGCAGCCAAGGGACCGACCAAGAGACCCAGTACTTC	CASSQGTDQETQYF
TRBD2	NA	TRBV19	TRBJ2-1	TGTGCCAGTAGTCCGGGACTAGCGACATACAATGAGCAGTTCTTC	CASSPGLATYNEQFF
NA	NA	TRBV30	TRBJ2-5	TGTGCCTGGAGTGGGGGAGAGACCCAGTACTTC	CAWSGGETQYF
NA	NA	TRBV2	TRBJ2-1	TGTGCCAGCAGTGTTGACACGAGCTCCTACAATGAGCAGTTCTTC	CASSVDTSSYNEQFF
NA	NA	TRBV6-5	TRBJ1-1	TGTGCCAGCAGTTACAGGGTTGAGAACACTGAAGCTTTCTTT	CASSYRVENTEAFF
TRBD1	NA	TRBV29-1	TRBJ2-7	TGCAGCGTCTCCGACAGGGGATCGAGAGAGCAGTACTTC	CSVSDRGSREQYF
NA	NA	TRBV6-5	TRBJ1-1	TGTGCCAGCAGTTACTCCAAGGTCACTGAAGCTTTCTTT	CASSYSKVTEAFF
NA	NA	TRBV18	TRBJ2-3	TGTGCCAGCTCACCTCTATCCGGACTTCCACACACAGATACGCAGTATTTT	CASSPLSGLPHTDTQYF
NA	NA	TRBV28	TRBJ1-2	TGTGCCAGCAGTCTTCTAATGAACAATGGCTACACCTTC	CASSLLMNNGYTF
TRBD2	NA	TRBV13	TRBJ2-7	TGTGCCAGCAGCTTGGAGACTAGCGGGGCTTACGAGCAGTACTTC	CASSLETSGAYEQYF
NA	NA	TRBV7-2	TRBJ2-1	TGTGCCAGCAGCTTAGGGGTCCAGCGGAGTAATGAGCAGTTCTTC	CASSLGVQRSNEQFF
NA	NA	TRBV7-3	TRBJ2-2	TGTGCCAGCAGCTTAAACCCGAGGGTCAACACCGGGGAGCTGTTTTTT	CASSLNPRVNTGELFF
TRBD1	NA	TRBV18	TRBJ2-7	TGTGCCAGCTCACAAGGTTGGACAGGGGAGAGAGGGCAGTACTTC	CASSQGWTGERGQYF
NA	many	TRBV18	TRBJ2-7	TGTGCCAGCTCACCACCGGGTTTTAATTATGAGCAGTACTTC	CASSPPGFNYEQYF
NA	NA	TRBV9	TRBJ2-2	TGTGCCAGCAGCAGGGCTTCCGGGGAGCTGTTTTTT	CASSRASGELFF
NA	NA	TRBV5-6	TRBJ2-2	TGTGCCAGCAGCTTGGGACTGAACACCGGGGAGCTGTTTTTT	CASSLGLNTGELFF
TRBD1	NA	TRBV27	TRBJ2-2	TGTGCCAGCAGTTTGTCGGACAGGCACACCGGGGAGCTGTTTTTT	CASSLSDRHTGELFF
NA	NA	TRBV18	TRBJ2-5	TGTGCCAGCTCACTACAGGGACAAGAGACCCAGTACTTC	CASSLQGQETQYF
TRBD1	few	TRBV7-9	TRBJ2-5	TGTGCCAGCAGCTTAGGACAGGGGGCAGGGGAGACCCAGTACTTC	CASSLGQGAGETQYF
NA	NA	TRBV7-2	TRBJ2-1	TGTGCCAGCAGCGCGACGGGCTGGAATGAGCAGTTCTTC	CASSATGWNEQFF
NA	once	TRBV11-2	TRBJ2-1	TGTGCCAGTACGGGGGCGGATGAGCAGTTCTTC	CASTGADEQFF
TRBD2	NA	TRBV4-3	TRBJ2-5	TGCGCCAGCAGCCAAGATCTAGCGGGAGGAACTGAAGAGACCCAGTACTTC	CASSQDLAGGTEETQYF
TRBD2	NA	TRBV7-9	TRBJ2-2	TGTGCCAGCAGCCTTCTCGGGGGGAGTAGGATCGGGGAGCTGTTTTTT	CASSLLGGSRIGELFF
NA	NA	TRBV15	TRBJ2-1	TGTGCCACCAGCAGAGTGGCGGGCGGGGAGCAGTTCTTC	CATSRVAGGEQFF
TRBD2	NA	TRBV4-3	TRBJ2-1	TGCGCCAGCAGCCAAGCTCTGGCGGGAGCGGGGAATGAGCAGTTCTTC	CASSQALAGAGNEQFF
NA	NA	TRBV19	TRBJ1-5	TGTGCCAGTAGGAACCTCCGGGGCGTTAATCAGCCCCAGCATTTT	CASRNLRGVNQPQHF
TRBD1	NA	TRBV25-1	TRBJ1-2	TGTGCCAGCAGTGACCCAGGCAGGGGGACACCTGGCTACACCTTC	CASSDPGRGTPGYTF
NA	few	TRBV7-3	TRBJ2-1	TGTGCCAGCAGCTTAAACAGGGACAATGAGCAGTTCTTC	CASSLNRDNEQFF